What follows is one T cell receptor beta chain and its context. This clonotype was recorded at least ten times. The target of this receptor is not known. No qualities accompany the bases; no much larger clone lies one base away. The CDR3, cysteine through phenylalanine, is 14 amino acids long. Left in the record is the CDR3 DNA by itself, 42 bases read in frame from the first base. Based on the germline V gene, the CDR1 and CDR2 sequences are KGHDR and SFDVKD. V loses 1 base, J loses 7 bases, and the germline ends lie 10 bases apart. This sample was taken from a study of neurological immune-mediated disorders (dated by TCRdb to about 2019). Some background on the complete study: Using UMI-based sequencing, the study compared peripheral blood TCR-beta repertoires from patients with HTLV-I-associated myelopathy (HAM/TSP), patients with multiple sclerosis, and healthy controls. The approximately 98 TCR-beta libraries included longitudinal samples, technical triplicates and paired sorted CD4+ and CD8+ T-cell subsets alongside PBMC samples. Longitudinal HAM/TSP donors and healthy donors each had 3 time-points at intervals of about 3-45 months. The cohort was made up of 68 subjects, consisting of roughly 14 HAM/TSP patients, some 34 multiple sclerosis patients and around 20 healthy controls. The study at large found these results: TCR clonal expansion was highest in HAM/TSP patients and lowest in MS patients, with MS patients falling below even healthy controls. No identical CDR3 amino acid sequences were shared among expanded clones across subjects, suggesting private TCR-beta repertoires in all groups.

The time point label here, explained by the study, means: longitudinal time-point 1 (baseline). For the unsorted PBMC libraries, 2 million PBMCs were stored in RNAlater at -80 degrees C until RNA extraction and were used to generate the libraries. Peripheral blood was subjected to Ficoll-Hypaque density gradient centrifugation to isolate PBMCs, which were then cryopreserved in liquid nitrogen. cDNA was synthesized by template-switch 5'RACE using a primer with a 10-nucleotide random unique molecular identifier that tagged each TCR transcript. Each sequencing run produced over 160 million TCR-beta sequences covering 15-18 subjects. Total RNA was extracted with the RNeasy kit. TCR-beta VDJ regions were amplified with primers for the TCR constant region and the 5'RACE anchor, using the KAPA Real-time Library Amplification kit. Sample indexes and Illumina adaptors were added in a first PCR, after which library yield was increased in a second PCR. After Ampure bead purification, the roughly 650 bp TCR product was size-selected on a 2% E-gel SizeSelection system. Before pooling, library quality was checked on a Bioanalyzer, concentration was measured with Qubit, and libraries were quantified with the Kapa Library Quantification kit. Paired-end 2 x 150 bp sequencing of the libraries was performed on an Illumina HiSeq 2500. To increase sequence diversity, about 25-31% phiX was spiked into each library pool. The authors' analysis ran thus. Quality-filtered reads were processed with the UMI-based MiGEC pipeline, which removed over 75% of raw TCR sequences during error correction. IMGT germline references were used for alignment of VDJ genes, and clonotypes were defined by a unique CDR3 amino acid sequence together with V-J genes. Clonal expansion, Shannon diversity, and CDR3 relatedness (CalcPairwiseDistances, ClusterSamples) were evaluated with VDJtools, and phylogenetic trees were built with CLCbio workbench. Using coefficient-of-variation modelling across technical triplicates, the study counted a clone as expanded if it had at least 8 unique UMIs. The public reads were quality trimmed at Q25 with fastp and then assembled into clones with MiXCR by TCRdb, keeping productive beta chains. When rows share a CDR3 protein, they turn into one entry using the most common DNA and genes. These V and J calls rely on TCRdb rather than the paper's analysis. For this sample the table gives tens of thousands of distinct CDR3 sequences, of which roughly 10% were detected only once. Clones ranked in the top ten supply 5% to 8.5% of the sample.

The sequencing sample was made of PBMCs. The chain couples TRBV24-1 to TRBJ1-5; the best D guess is TRBD1, with 5 bases matching. This receptor was obtained from a male donor with HTLV-1-associated myelopathy (HAM/TSP). The CDR3 has the sequence CATSDFAGGQPQHF. Read as DNA, the sequence is TGTGCCACCAGTGATTTTGCGGGGGGACAGCCCCAGCATTTT.